This TCR beta chain is drawn from a study of cytomegalovirus exposure and HLA in healthy donors (dated by TCRdb to the late 2010s). Regarding the complete study: In an earlier analysis of about 560 of the donors, under 300 Gb of sequence data and approximately 120 million unique TCR beta sequences from 180 million or so T cells were reported. An early release covering 550 to 700 HLA-typed donors comprised around 300 gigabases of sequencing data and 85 million or so unique TCR sequences. Of the 398 genotyped donors, approximately 82% fell in the genetic ancestry cluster associated with self-reported Caucasian donors. The study aimed to test whether cataloging public T cell receptors could reveal signatures of past pathogen exposure. The study profiled the T cell repertoires of approximately 700 subjects by immunosequencing and related them to cytomegalovirus serostatus. Along with the approximately 620-subject first cohort, a separate validation cohort of approximately 110 different subjects was used. High-throughput TCR immunosequencing, statistical association of individual TCRs with disease status, and machine learning were combined to predict cytomegalovirus infection status. In a later analysis, previously published TCR beta repertoires from fewer than 750 donors were re-analyzed and high-resolution HLA genotyping was added so that TCR occurrence patterns could be studied. Rather than using new phenotypic data, the later analysis identified candidate immune exposures from TCR beta sequences and from how often those sequences occurred across donors. An earlier analysis of approximately 500 of the donors applied high-throughput TCR beta sequencing to assess whether each TCR beta V gene segment acted as functional or pseudogenic. Donor age, sex, ethnicity and CMV serostatus were compiled alongside the repertoire data. Genome-wide SNP genotypes for about three fifths of the roughly 670 donors were used in a later genetic analysis, which treated that subset as a discovery cohort. All discovery cohort repertoires had been generated on a single sequencing platform. Class I and class II HLA loci were covered by the typing at four-digit resolution. The number of donors typed differed by locus, with 629-630 for A, B, C, DRB1 and DQB1, over 500 for DQA1, over 600 for DPA1, and 472 for DPB1. A handful of DR-DQ haplotypes were handled as single units for association and clustering because linkage in the cohort was strong. Among 398 genotyped donors of the cohort, an average of around 220,000 unique TCR beta nucleotide sequences was sequenced per donor, of which roughly 18% were non-productive.

The cohort consisted of 600 to 750 healthy bone marrow donors. At the time of sampling, every cohort member was nominally healthy, though immune exposures that went unrecorded were likely present. The donor was CMV seronegative and belonged to the group of approximately 320 seronegative cohort members. A peripheral blood sample was provided by each donor, and peripheral blood mononuclear cells were used for TCR beta sequencing. The Qiagen DNeasy Blood Extraction Kit was used to extract genomic DNA from the blood cell samples. Library prep was done by the immunoSEQ multiplex PCR assay. For the multiplex PCR, a mixture combining 60 forward primers for TCR Vbeta segments and 13 reverse primers for TCR Jbeta segments was used. Amplification of the CDR3 region of rearranged TCR beta genes was performed with a multiplex PCR assay on genomic DNA. Amplified TCR beta libraries were sequenced as 87-base-pair reads on the Illumina HiSeq System. The study's processing was this. Across the roughly 640 repertoires, a later analysis counted some 81 million unique TCR beta chains, some 11 million of which were shared by at least two donors. Raw reads were error-corrected and collapsed into unique sequences by a nearest-neighbor algorithm in which closely related sequences were merged to remove PCR and sequencing errors. CDR3 sequences were aligned to IMGT reference sequences to assign V, D and J gene segments. For a sequence to be retained, at least a six-nucleotide match to both a V gene segment and a J gene segment was required. A rearrangement was called productive if the CDR3 had no stop codons and remained in frame with V and J, and every other rearrangement was called non-productive. Following IMGT convention, CDR3 was defined as the stretch from the second conserved V-encoded cysteine up to the conserved J-encoded phenylalanine. In an earlier analysis of roughly 580 of the donors, sequences lacking an unambiguous match to a single V gene segment were excluded. In an earlier analysis of approximately 550 of the donors, V segments were called functional above 56.7% productive rearrangements and were called segregating when the between-donor standard deviation exceeded 5%. To diagnose cytomegalovirus status from the catalog of TCR beta chain sequences, a statistical classification framework was built. V and J gene assignment, in a later analysis, came from comparing TCR nucleotide sequences with IMGT/GENE-DB human TR gene sequences. The TCRdist pipeline was used in a later analysis to assign CDR3 sequences and most-parsimonious VDJ recombination scenarios. In a later analysis, each TCR beta chain was defined by its CDR3 amino acid sequence together with its V-gene family, and reads without a unique V-gene family were excluded. In a later analysis, 500 to 650 highly shared, low-generation-probability nucleotide sequences were removed to address suspected cross-contamination and a sequencing artifact. In a later analysis, a clonal expansion index was calculated for each public chain from normalized within-repertoire ranks of inferred template counts. In a later analysis, generation probabilities were computed using a VDJ recombination model fitted to out-of-frame rearrangements, and the results were checked against IGoR. In a later analysis, hypergeometric tests were used to score TCR-TCR, TCR-HLA and TCR-CMV co-occurrence, with a repertoire-size bias correction applied to TCR pairs. False discovery rates were estimated in a later analysis by permuting HLA or CMV assignments 20 times. A later analysis grouped co-occurring TCRs with DBSCAN, adding TCRdist sequence similarity when clustering within HLA-allele-positive subsets. Repertoires with fewer than 30,000 or more than 120,000 public chains, plus five repertoires with anomalous nucleotide sharing, were excluded from co-occurrence clustering. Drawn from immuneACCESS, this table holds only the in-frame rearrangements with V and J called that TCRdb kept. Clones are partly lost; checked studies trace under half to an unresolved V gene and leave the rest unexplained. The DNA was the basis for D and trimming; V, J and clone size are from that table. This sample is represented by tens of thousands of clones; less than 80% of them were singletons. 2.1% of the sample is held by the ten biggest clonotypes.

Details on this clone: Its antigen is not yet known. There are no base qualities to consult, and no much larger clone falls within one base.

Overall study results and their limits: The classifier was reported to diagnose cytomegalovirus status with high specificity and sensitivity in both the original and validation cohorts. In a later analysis, HLA-associated TCR beta chains were found to be more clonally expanded and to have lower generation probabilities than equally common non-associated chains. Only TCR beta chains were sequenced in this cohort, and the absence of alpha or paired-chain data limited detectable features. Correlated functional status among segregating V segments might reflect linkage disequilibrium, but an unknown experimental factor could not be ruled out. Some IMGT-functional V segments, including TRBV6-2 and TRBV6-3, could not be distinguished by the 87-base-pair reads and were therefore excluded. Because counts were too low, around 17 rarely observed V segments, including chromosome 9 orphons, were left out of the earlier analysis of about 500 of the donors. Most TCR sequences were observed very rarely across donors, whereas some public TCRs were present in many individuals. Several of the top co-occurrence clusters appeared to be linked to parvovirus B19, influenza, CMV and Epstein-Barr virus, according to a later analysis. HLA typing was unavailable for some donors at each locus, so association tests used only the typed subset. CMV serostatus was the only immune exposure information available for the cohort. According to a later analysis, TCR association rates differed among HLA loci, with DRB1 alleles showing the most associated TCRs and HLA-C alleles showing the fewest. At a false discovery rate of 0.05, a later analysis linked 15,000 to 20,000 TCR beta sequences to specific HLA alleles. According to a later analysis, most CMV-associated TCR beta chains appeared to be HLA-restricted, and the HLA associations seemed to be driven largely by CMV exposure. A cluster of highly shared sequence variants was judged likely to represent a technical artifact of the sequencing pipeline. Sequencing depth was assumed to be roughly uniform across donors in the presence/absence analyses, though that assumption may not hold. In a later genetic analysis, fewer N-insertions in productive TCRs were reported among donors in an Asian-associated ancestry cluster than the roughly 700-donor mean. It was suggested by the authors that the approach could potentially be generalized to other disease states and immunological phenotypes. In vitro tests confirmed that three of the cytomegalovirus-associated TCR beta chains recognize cytomegalovirus antigens. A later genetic analysis associated a missense DCLRE1C variant with V-gene and J-gene trimming of TCR beta chains, and an independent cohort replicated the association. A further reported finding was that TCR beta sequences accurately predicted the HLA-A and HLA-B alleles for most subjects in the first cohort. When HLA alleles, especially DR and DQ, strongly co-occurred, TCR associations were difficult to assign to individual alleles. The study listed 164 TCR beta chains as associated with cytomegalovirus. In an earlier analysis of 450 to 750 of the donors, most TCR beta V segments appeared in productive rearrangements about 90% or about 30% of the time, broadly matching IMGT annotations.

Trimming takes 5 bases off V and 6 bases off J; junction bases not matched to a gene: 6. Inclusive of the bounding cysteine and phenylalanine, the CDR3 is 13 residues long. The only DNA kept is the CDR3, 39 bases in frame from the first base. From a lookup of the germline V gene, CDR1 and CDR2 are SQVTM and ANQGSEA. Sequencing used PBMCs. The sequence joins TRBV29-1 to TRBJ1-2; TRBD1 matches 10 bases in the middle. This receptor was taken from a man aged 25 to 45 in good health and CMV-seronegative. The DNA reads as follows: TGCAGCGTTACGACAGGGGGCAGCCATGGCTACACCTTC. The translation is CSVTTGGSHGYTF.